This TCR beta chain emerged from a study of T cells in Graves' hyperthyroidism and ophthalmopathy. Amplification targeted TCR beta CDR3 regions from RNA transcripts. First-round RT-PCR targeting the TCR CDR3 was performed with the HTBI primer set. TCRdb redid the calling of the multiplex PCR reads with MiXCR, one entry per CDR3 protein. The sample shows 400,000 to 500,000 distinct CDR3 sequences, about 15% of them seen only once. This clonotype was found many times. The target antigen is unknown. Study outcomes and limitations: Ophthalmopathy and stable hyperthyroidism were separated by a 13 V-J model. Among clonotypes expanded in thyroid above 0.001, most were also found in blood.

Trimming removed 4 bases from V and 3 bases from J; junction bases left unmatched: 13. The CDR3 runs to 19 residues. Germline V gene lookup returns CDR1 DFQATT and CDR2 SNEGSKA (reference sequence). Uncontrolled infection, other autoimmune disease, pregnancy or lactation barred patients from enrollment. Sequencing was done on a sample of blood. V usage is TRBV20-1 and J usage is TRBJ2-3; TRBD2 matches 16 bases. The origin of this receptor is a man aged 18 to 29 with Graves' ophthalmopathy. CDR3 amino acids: CSAKLTGTSGGAPTDTQYF. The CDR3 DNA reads TGCAGTGCTAAACTCACCGGGACTAGCGGGGGGGCCCCAACAGATACGCAGTATTTT.